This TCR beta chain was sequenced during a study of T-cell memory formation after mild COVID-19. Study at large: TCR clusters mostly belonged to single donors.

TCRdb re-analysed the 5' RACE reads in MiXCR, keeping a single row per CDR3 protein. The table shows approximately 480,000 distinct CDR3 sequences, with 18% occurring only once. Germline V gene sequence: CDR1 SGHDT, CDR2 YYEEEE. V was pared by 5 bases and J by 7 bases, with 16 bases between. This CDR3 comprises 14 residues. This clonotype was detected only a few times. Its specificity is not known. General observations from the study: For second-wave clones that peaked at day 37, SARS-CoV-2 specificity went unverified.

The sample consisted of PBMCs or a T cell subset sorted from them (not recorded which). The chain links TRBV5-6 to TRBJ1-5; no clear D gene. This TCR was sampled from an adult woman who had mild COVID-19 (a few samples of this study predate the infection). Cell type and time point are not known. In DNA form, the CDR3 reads TGTGCCAGCAGTGGCCAAGGTGTGGGACAGCCCCAGCATTTT. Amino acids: CASSGQGVGQPQHF.